This passage covers 21 T cell receptor beta chains from one sample sequenced in a study of T cell repertoires in aging, cancer and after chemotherapy. A mixed TRB-A/B primer pool amplified rearranged TRB by multiplex touch-down PCR. In TCRdb, the multiplex PCR reads were re-called with MiXCR into one record per CDR3 protein. The data contain about 11,000 distinct CDR3 sequences, 24% of them singletons. The template was genomic DNA from peripheral blood, not RNA. The sample comprised blood. The receptors were gathered from a human donor in good health.

This clonotype was observed a few times. V and J are TRBV7-9 and TRBJ2-7; no firm D call. CDR1 is SEHNR and CDR2 is FQNEAQ in the germline V gene (reference sequence). V was trimmed by 1 base and J by 6 bases, leaving 7 bases between them. The CDR3 consists of 12 residues. The CDR3 region is CASSLEGFEQYF. CDR3 bases: TGTGCCAGCAGCTTAGAAGGATTCGAGCAGTACTTC. Full variable domain (remainder filled in from reference TRBV7-9 and TRBJ2-7): DTGVSQNPRHKITKRGQNVTFRCDPISEHNRLYWYRQTLGQGPEFLTYFQNEAQLEKSRLLSDRFSAERPKGSFSTLEIQRTEQGDSAMYLCASSLEGFEQYFGPGTRLTVT.

The chain carries TRBV5-1 and TRBJ1-3, with D uncertain. Germline loops: CDR1 SGHRS, CDR2 YFSETQ. Trimming cost V 4 bases and J 4 bases, with 12 bases left between them. CDR3 length equals 14 residues. CDR3 protein: CASSPTDGGNTIYF. CDR3 bases: TGCGCCAGCAGCCCGACGGACGGGGGAAACACCATATATTTT.

The chain couples TRBV7-9 to TRBJ2-2; D gene unclear. V gave up 5 bases and J gave up 1 base, with 5 bases separating them. Germline loops: CDR1 SEHNR, CDR2 FQNEAQ (reference sequence). The CDR3 extends over 13 amino acids. The CDR3 protein is CASSGRNTGELFF. CDR3 bases: TGTGCCAGCAGCGGCAGGAACACCGGGGAGCTGTTTTTT.

This chain uses TRBV5-1 with TRBJ1-2, with D perhaps TRBD1 (6 bases). This CDR3 contains 15 residues. V was trimmed by 0 bases and J by 8 bases, leaving 17 bases between them. Germline lookup yields CDR1 SGHRS and CDR2 YFSETQ. The CDR3 protein is CASSLGFGTPIGYTF. CDR3 sequence (DNA): TGCGCCAGCAGCTTGGGATTTGGGACACCAATAGGCTACACCTTC.

This clonotype showed up just a few times. The chain joins TRBV6-1 to TRBJ2-7; D gene ambiguous. Per the germline V gene, CDR1 is MNHNS and CDR2 is SASEGT. V shed 2 bases and J shed 6 bases, with 11 bases lying between them. The CDR3 spans 13 residues. CDR3 in DNA: TGTGCCAGCAGTGAATTGGGGTCCGGCGAGCAGTACTTC. Amino acid sequence: CASSELGSGEQYF.

This chain links TRBV20-1 with TRBJ1-4; possible D gene TRBD1, 5 bases. There are 15 residues in the CDR3. Trimming took off 5 bases at V and 4 bases at J, with 17 bases between the two ends. CDR1 DFQATT and CDR2 SNEGSKA come from the germline V gene (reference sequence). CDR3 amino acids: CSAVDSALGNEKLFF. The DNA of the CDR3 is TGCAGTGCTGTAGACAGTGCGCTGGGTAATGAAAAACTGTTTTTT.

V and J are TRBV4-3 and TRBJ1-1; tentative D call: TRBD1 (5 bases). Trimming took 4 bases from V and 2 from J, leaving 11 bases between them. Germline CDR1 is LGHNA and CDR2 is YSLEER. The CDR3 consists of 14 residues. DNA for the CDR3: TGCGCCAGCAGCCTCCGGGACTCAAACACTGAAGCTTTCTTT. Its protein product is CASSLRDSNTEAFF.

This clonotype was detected a few times. The chain has TRBV20-1 and TRBJ1-3, with no clear D. The CDR3 contains 14 residues. Germline CDR1 and CDR2: DFQATT and SNEGSKA (reference sequence). The V end lost 6 bases, the J end lost 1 base, and 13 bases lay between the germline ends. CDR3 in amino acids: CSASVGWSGNTIYF. CDR3 nucleotide sequence: TGCAGTGCCTCAGTGGGCTGGTCTGGAAACACCATATATTTT.

The gene calls are TRBV7-2 and TRBJ1-2; D uncertain. CDR3 size: 13 residues. Germline CDR1 reads SGHTA; CDR2 reads FQGNSA. V dropped 2 bases and J dropped 5 bases, with 9 bases sitting between them. In DNA, the CDR3 is TGTGCCAGCAGCTTACAAGGGATGTATGGCTACACCTTC. The encoded protein is CASSLQGMYGYTF.

This chain connects TRBV7-2 to TRBJ2-1; 9 bases match TRBD1. Germline loops: CDR1 SGHTA, CDR2 FQGNSA. CDR3 size: 15 residues. V lost 4 bases to trimming and J lost 7 bases; unmatched junction nucleotides: 8. The DNA for the CDR3 is TGTGCCAGCAGCTCCTACAGGGGGCGAGAGAATGAGCAGTTCTTC. Its protein product is CASSSYRGRENEQFF.

V gene TRBV12-3 or TRBV12-4 combines with J gene TRBJ2-1; 7 bases are shared with TRBD2. After removal of 5 bases from V and 5 bases from J, the junction contained 9 bases not matched to a gene. This CDR3 is 15 amino acids long. The CDR3 sequence: CASSHRRLAHNEQFF. In DNA, the CDR3 is TGTGCCAGCAGTCACAGGAGACTAGCCCACAATGAGCAGTTCTTC.

Concerning this clonotype: Mismatch with germline at one junction end may stem from a read error. The rearrangement joins TRBV12-3 or TRBV12-4 to TRBJ2-5; 7 bases map to TRBD2. The length of the CDR3 is 14 residues. DNA for the CDR3: TGTGTCAGCAGCCGAAGCGGGACCCCGGAGACCCAGTACTTC. Residues: CVSSRSGTPETQYF.

The rearrangement joins TRBV15 to TRBJ2-7; 10 nucleotides match TRBD1. This CDR3 has 14 residues. With 3 bases clipped from V and 6 bases from J, the junction kept 5 bases outside the gene matches. CDR1 is LNHNV, CDR2 YYDKDF, per germline (reference sequence). The CDR3 DNA follows: TGTGCCACCAGCAGTGGGACAGGGGTCCTCGAGCAGTACTTC. Amino acid sequence: CATSSGTGVLEQYF.

This clonotype is labeled medium-sized (0.01 to 0.1%). The CDR3 loop is CSGGEGGNYGYTF. The CDR3 coding sequence is TGCAGTGGCGGAGAGGGCGGAAACTATGGCTACACCTTC. The chain employs TRBV20-1 and TRBJ1-2; D is undetermined. V lost 7 bases to trimming and J lost 2 bases, with 14 bases between them. The CDR3 runs to 13 residues. Germline loops: CDR1 DFQATT, CDR2 SNEGSKA (reference sequence).

This clonotype was detected a few times. This chain links TRBV4-3 with TRBJ1-4, with 7 bases identical to TRBD1. Germline V gene data show CDR1 as LGHNA and CDR2 as YSLEER. Unmatched junction bases numbered 8, after V lost 3 bases and J lost 1 base. The CDR3 runs to 17 residues. The CDR3 is CASSQGQSRVTNEKLFF. The CDR3 nucleotides are TGCGCCAGCAGCCAGGGACAGTCGCGGGTAACTAATGAAAAACTGTTTTTT.

This clonotype ranks as medium-sized. The chain recombines TRBV15 with TRBJ1-1, with 7 bases identical to TRBD1. CDR1 and CDR2 (germline): LNHNV, YYDKDF (reference sequence). This CDR3 has 15 amino acids. The trim removed 5 bases at V and 4 bases at J, leaving 10 bases unmatched. The CDR3 bases are TGTGCCACCAGCCCTTGGACAGGTCGGGGCACTGAAGCTTTCTTT. Protein product: CATSPWTGRGTEAFF.

The chain couples TRBV6-1 to TRBJ1-2; 9 bases align to TRBD1. V lost 10 bases and J lost 7; bases outside the gene matches: 16. The CDR3 sequence is 15 residues long. CDR1 and CDR2 (germline): MNHNS, SASEGT. The CDR3 reads CATRGPEQGAVGYTF. The CDR3 bases are TGTGCCACCCGAGGGCCGGAACAGGGGGCTGTTGGCTACACCTTC.

This clonotype was picked up a small number of times. The J gene is TRBJ2-1, the V gene TRBV30, with 10 bases aligning to TRBD2. Germline CDR1 and CDR2: GTSNPN and SVGIG (reference sequence). Losses at the gene ends were 5 bases for V and 8 bases for J; bases not matched to a gene: 3. The CDR3 has 12 amino acids. The CDR3 reads CAWASGGDEQFF. The CDR3 coding sequence is TGTGCCTGGGCTAGCGGGGGCGATGAGCAGTTCTTC.

This clonotype was counted only a few times. V gene TRBV7-2 combines with J gene TRBJ2-7; 9 positions match TRBD2. CDR3 length equals 16 residues. J gave up 0 bases and V 3 bases, and 6 bases lay outside the gene matches. CDR1 SGHTA and CDR2 FQGNSA come from the germline V gene. CDR3 in amino acids: CASSLATSGVSYEQYF. For the CDR3, the DNA is TGTGCCAGCAGCTTGGCGACTAGCGGAGTCTCCTACGAGCAGTACTTC.

The V and J genes are TRBV6-5 and TRBJ1-4; TRBD1 matches 8 bases. Per the germline V gene, CDR1 is MNHEY and CDR2 is SVGAGI. V was pared by 4 bases and J by 4 bases, with 5 bases of the junction left unmatched. The CDR3 runs to 15 residues. CDR3 DNA sequence: TGTGCCAGCAGTTTCGGGACAGGACTTAATGAAAAACTGTTTTTT. Protein product: CASSFGTGLNEKLFF.

There are a few counts of this clonotype. V and J are TRBV7-9 and TRBJ2-2; D is undetermined. Germline V CDR1 and CDR2: SEHNR, FQNEAQ (reference sequence). V dropped 4 bases and J dropped 6 bases, with 12 bases sitting between them. The CDR3 has 14 amino acids. CDR3 loop: CASSSPEEPGELFF. CDR3 DNA sequence: TGTGCCAGCAGCTCCCCCGAGGAACCCGGGGAGCTGTTTTTT. Variable domain in full (rest from reference TRBV7-9 and TRBJ2-2): DTGVSQNPRHKITKRGQNVTFRCDPISEHNRLYWYRQTLGQGPEFLTYFQNEAQLEKSRLLSDRFSAERPKGSFSTLEIQRTEQGDSAMYLCASSSPEEPGELFFGEGSRLTVL.